Listed below are T cell receptor beta chains from one sample, sequenced in a study of CD8 T cells in Susac syndrome. Via MiXCR, TCRdb re-called the immunoSEQ multiplex PCR reads, giving one row per CDR3 protein. The sample contains approximately 210,000 distinct CDR3 sequences, 94% of which appear only once. Specimen: CD4+ T cells from PBMCs. The receptors were sampled from a human donor with Susac syndrome. CDR3s include the opening cysteine and the closing phenylalanine or tryptophan. Fields, in order: D gene, J gene, clone size, V gene, CDR3 protein, CDR3 DNA. The D gene is left open where the match is weak. Some rows have no size entry. The others give once, few or many, or a class for an expanded clone.

D: TRBD2; J: TRBJ2-5; size: NA; V: TRBV7-8; CDR3: CASSPRLAGGVETQYF; DNA: TGTGCCAGCAGCCCACGACTAGCGGGGGGCGTGGAGACCCAGTACTTC
D: TRBD1; J: TRBJ2-2; size: NA; V: TRBV10-3; CDR3: CAIGPGTGETGELFF; DNA: TGTGCCATCGGACCGGGGACAGGGGAGACCGGGGAGCTGTTTTTT
D: TRBD1; J: TRBJ2-5; size: NA; V: TRBV24-1; CDR3: CATSDNRDRGPETQYF; DNA: TGTGCCACCAGTGATAATCGGGACAGGGGGCCCGAGACCCAGTACTTC
D: NA; J: TRBJ1-5; size: NA; V: TRBV25-1; CDR3: CASRGQNQPQHF; DNA: TGTGCCAGCAGAGGACAAAATCAGCCCCAGCATTTT
D: TRBD2; J: TRBJ2-1; size: NA; V: TRBV18; CDR3: CASSPLRGDLYNEQFF; DNA: TGTGCCAGCTCACCTCTCCGGGGGGATCTCTACAATGAGCAGTTCTTC
D: NA; J: TRBJ2-6; size: NA; V: TRBV29-1; CDR3: CSVLPGRSSGANVLTF; DNA: TGCAGCGTACTCCCGGGACGGTCCTCTGGGGCCAACGTCCTGACTTTC
D: NA; J: TRBJ1-2; size: NA; V: TRBV6-2/TRBV6-3; CDR3: CASSYDRRGYTF; DNA: TGTGCCAGCAGTTACGATCGGAGGGGCTACACCTTC
D: TRBD1; J: TRBJ1-2; size: NA; V: TRBV15; CDR3: CATSRDEDRTAIYGYTF; DNA: TGTGCCACCAGCAGAGATGAGGACAGGACCGCTATCTATGGCTACACCTTC
D: NA; J: TRBJ2-2; size: NA; V: TRBV7-2; CDR3: CASSQRADTGELFF; DNA: TGTGCCAGCAGCCAACGGGCCGATACCGGGGAGCTGTTTTTT
D: NA; J: TRBJ1-2; size: NA; V: TRBV12-3/TRBV12-4; CDR3: CASSTGSRGGYTF; DNA: TGTGCCAGCAGCACCGGGAGCCGAGGTGGCTACACCTTC
D: TRBD2; J: TRBJ2-5; size: NA; V: TRBV10-2; CDR3: CASRFGGQETQYF; DNA: TGCGCCAGCAGGTTCGGGGGGCAAGAGACCCAGTACTTC
D: NA; J: TRBJ1-5; size: NA; V: TRBV2; CDR3: CASSEARAENQPQHF; DNA: TGTGCCAGCAGTGAAGCCCGGGCCGAAAATCAGCCCCAGCATTTT
D: NA; J: TRBJ1-2; size: NA; V: TRBV29-1; CDR3: CSVEGGRGYTF; DNA: TGCAGCGTTGAAGGAGGGCGCGGCTACACCTTC
D: NA; J: TRBJ1-5; size: NA; V: TRBV3-1; CDR3: CASSQDSSNQPQHF; DNA: TGTGCCAGCAGCCAAGACAGTAGCAATCAGCCCCAGCATTTT
D: NA; J: TRBJ2-7; size: NA; V: TRBV4-3; CDR3: CASSQDVNTYEQYF; DNA: TGCGCCAGCAGCCAAGATGTAAATACCTACGAGCAGTACTTC
D: TRBD1; J: TRBJ1-2; size: NA; V: TRBV7-3; CDR3: CASSPTGDFDYGYTF; DNA: TGTGCCAGCTCCCCGACAGGGGACTTCGACTATGGCTACACCTTC
D: NA; J: TRBJ2-5; size: few; V: TRBV6-5; CDR3: CASSYSETQYF; DNA: TGTGCCAGCAGTTATTCAGAGACCCAGTACTTC
D: TRBD1; J: TRBJ2-7; size: NA; V: TRBV25-1; CDR3: CASSGGQGRYEQYF; DNA: TGTGCCAGCAGTGGGGGACAGGGGCGCTACGAGCAGTACTTC
D: NA; J: TRBJ1-2; size: NA; V: TRBV7-6; CDR3: CASSSGPARGYTF; DNA: TGTGCCAGCAGCTCCGGGCCCGCCCGGGGCTACACCTTC
D: TRBD2; J: TRBJ2-4; size: NA; V: TRBV24-1; CDR3: CATSDSAGEAKNIQYF; DNA: TGTGCCACCAGTGATTCTGCGGGGGAGGCCAAAAACATTCAGTACTTC
D: TRBD1; J: TRBJ2-7; size: NA; V: TRBV7-2; CDR3: CASSLARGRRYEQYF; DNA: TGTGCCAGCAGCTTAGCCAGGGGGCGAAGATACGAGCAGTACTTC
D: NA; J: TRBJ1-2; size: once; V: TRBV9; CDR3: CASSEAANYGYTF; DNA: TGTGCCAGCAGCGAGGCAGCTAACTATGGCTACACCTTC
D: NA; J: TRBJ2-5; size: NA; V: TRBV7-9; CDR3: CASSLGTGGVRETQYF; DNA: TGTGCCAGCAGCTTAGGGACAGGCGGGGTACGGGAGACCCAGTACTTC
D: TRBD1; J: TRBJ2-6; size: NA; V: TRBV5-6; CDR3: CASSLRRQGWTSSGANVLTF; DNA: TGTGCCAGCAGCTTGCGGCGACAGGGGTGGACATCTTCCGGGGCCAACGTCCTGACTTTC
D: NA; J: TRBJ2-5; size: NA; V: TRBV10-3; CDR3: CAISGREEETQYF; DNA: TGTGCCATCAGTGGGAGGGAGGAAGAGACCCAGTACTTC
D: TRBD2; J: TRBJ2-5; size: NA; V: TRBV19; CDR3: CASSILAETWETQYF; DNA: TGTGCCAGTAGTATCCTAGCGGAAACCTGGGAGACCCAGTACTTC
D: NA; J: TRBJ1-1; size: NA; V: TRBV6-5; CDR3: CASSYGQNTEAFF; DNA: TGTGCCAGCAGTTACGGGCAGAACACTGAAGCTTTCTTT
D: TRBD2; J: TRBJ2-1; size: NA; V: TRBV12-3/TRBV12-4; CDR3: CASTATSGRGGSYNEQFF; DNA: TGTGCCAGCACCGCTACGAGTGGGCGGGGGGGCTCCTACAATGAGCAGTTCTTC
D: NA; J: TRBJ1-5; size: NA; V: TRBV30; CDR3: CAWSDKGFNQPQHF; DNA: TGTGCCTGGAGTGATAAGGGCTTCAATCAGCCCCAGCATTTT
D: NA; J: TRBJ1-6; size: NA; V: TRBV27; CDR3: CASSPLASPLHF; DNA: TGTGCCAGCAGTCCGCTTGCCTCACCCCTCCACTTT
D: NA; J: TRBJ2-4; size: NA; V: TRBV5-4; CDR3: CASSSHGTVTKNIQYF; DNA: TGTGCCAGCAGCTCCCACGGAACAGTAACCAAAAACATTCAGTACTTC
D: NA; J: TRBJ1-1; size: NA; V: TRBV5-4; CDR3: CASSWSGTAEAFF; DNA: TGTGCCAGCAGCTGGTCAGGGACGGCTGAAGCTTTCTTT
D: TRBD1; J: TRBJ1-4; size: NA; V: TRBV6-5; CDR3: CASSYSTGTGNEKLFF; DNA: TGTGCCAGCAGTTACTCGACCGGGACAGGAAATGAAAAACTGTTTTTT
D: TRBD1; J: TRBJ2-5; size: NA; V: TRBV10-3; CDR3: CAVRANRGSPETQYF; DNA: TGTGCCGTTAGAGCCAACAGGGGGTCGCCAGAGACCCAGTACTTC
D: NA; J: TRBJ2-5; size: NA; V: TRBV7-2; CDR3: CASSPGGPMRETQYF; DNA: TGTGCCAGCAGCCCCGGAGGGCCTATGAGAGAGACCCAGTACTTC
D: TRBD2; J: TRBJ2-1; size: NA; V: TRBV5-4; CDR3: CASSSPQKRGPYNEQFF; DNA: TGTGCCAGCAGCAGCCCGCAAAAGCGGGGACCCTACAATGAGCAGTTCTTC
D: TRBD1; J: TRBJ2-2; size: NA; V: TRBV9; CDR3: CASSVRTGGAGELFF; DNA: TGTGCCAGCAGCGTGCGGACAGGGGGCGCCGGGGAGCTGTTTTTT
D: NA; J: TRBJ1-2; size: NA; V: TRBV20-1; CDR3: CSATRDPYGYTF; DNA: TGCAGTGCTACCCGAGACCCCTATGGCTACACCTTC
D: NA; J: TRBJ1-2; size: NA; V: TRBV29-1; CDR3: CSAAGGGRLLDGYTF; DNA: TGCAGCGCCGCCGGGGGGGGCCGTCTCTTGGATGGCTACACCTTC
D: NA; J: TRBJ2-7; size: NA; V: TRBV7-2; CDR3: CASSSLTAYEQYF; DNA: TGTGCCAGCAGCTCCCTGACAGCCTACGAGCAGTACTTC
D: NA; J: TRBJ1-2; size: NA; V: TRBV27; CDR3: CASSLAAGANYGYTF; DNA: TGTGCCAGCAGTTTAGCGGCAGGGGCTAACTATGGCTACACCTTC
D: NA; J: TRBJ1-1; size: NA; V: TRBV18; CDR3: CASSPTPDTEAFF; DNA: TGTGCCAGCTCTCCGACGCCGGACACTGAAGCTTTCTTT
D: TRBD1; J: TRBJ1-2; size: NA; V: TRBV19; CDR3: CASSIPTGQSYGYTF; DNA: TGTGCCAGTAGTATACCCACGGGACAGAGCTATGGCTACACCTTC